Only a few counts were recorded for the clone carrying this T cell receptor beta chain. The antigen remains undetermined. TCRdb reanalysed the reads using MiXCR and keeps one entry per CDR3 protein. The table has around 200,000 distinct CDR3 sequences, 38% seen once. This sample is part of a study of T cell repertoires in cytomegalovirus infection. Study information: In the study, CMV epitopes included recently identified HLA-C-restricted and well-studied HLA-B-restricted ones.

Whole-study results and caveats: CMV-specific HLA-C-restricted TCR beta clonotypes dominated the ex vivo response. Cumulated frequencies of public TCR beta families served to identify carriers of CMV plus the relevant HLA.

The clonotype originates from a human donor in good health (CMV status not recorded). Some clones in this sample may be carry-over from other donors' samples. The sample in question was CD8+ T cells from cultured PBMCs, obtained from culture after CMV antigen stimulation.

The CDR3 sequence is CASSVTGAYEQYF. The CDR3, as DNA: TGTGCCAGCAGCGTTACAGGGGCCTACGAGCAGTACTTC. The genes are TRBV9 and TRBJ2-7; 7 bases agree with TRBD1. The CDR3 length is 13 residues. The junction had 1 base not matched to a gene; V was cut back by 2 bases and J by 2 bases. CDR1 and CDR2 from the germline V gene are SGDLS and YYNGEE.